These T cell receptor beta chains were read from a single sample in a study of T cell changes during pregnancy in multiple sclerosis. Here immunoSEQ multiplex PCR was the method, and the copy in TCRdb shows in-frame clones only, minus some. The sample consists of 58,000 or so clones, about nine tenths of them appearing once. The sequenced sample was CD4+ T cells from peripheral blood mononuclear cells, obtained in the third trimester of pregnancy. These receptors were collected from a female donor with multiple sclerosis, enrolled in a pregnancy study. Both conserved end residues are part of each CDR3. The order of the fields is CDR3 protein, CDR3 DNA, V gene, D gene, clone size, J gene. The D gene is left open where the match is weak. For some rows the clone size is stated as once, few or many, or as a class when expanded; others skip it.

CDR3 protein: CASSKLNRRRYF
CDR3 DNA: TGTGCCAGCAGCAAACTTAATAGGAGGAGGTATTTT
V gene: TRBV21-1
D gene: NA
clone size: NA
J gene: TRBJ2-3

CDR3 protein: CASSLQIRDSYEQYF
CDR3 DNA: TGTGCCAGCAGCTTGCAGATTCGGGACTCCTACGAGCAGTACTTC
V gene: TRBV5-4
D gene: NA
clone size: NA
J gene: TRBJ2-7

CDR3 protein: CASSGTADREFSYEQYF
CDR3 DNA: TGTGCCAGCAGCGGAACTGCGGACAGGGAGTTCTCCTACGAGCAGTACTTC
V gene: TRBV5-4
D gene: TRBD1
clone size: once
J gene: TRBJ2-7

CDR3 protein: CAWSVWGPNQPQHF
CDR3 DNA: TGTGCCTGGAGTGTTTGGGGGCCGAATCAGCCCCAGCATTTT
V gene: TRBV30
D gene: NA
clone size: NA
J gene: TRBJ1-5

CDR3 protein: CASSSQSGTNIWGYTF
CDR3 DNA: TGTGCCAGCAGCTCCCAGAGCGGGACCAATATATGGGGCTACACCTTC
V gene: TRBV7-2
D gene: NA
clone size: NA
J gene: TRBJ1-2

CDR3 protein: CASSLGRSGGETQYF
CDR3 DNA: TGTGCCAGCAGCTTGGGTCGGTCGGGGGGGGAGACCCAGTACTTC
V gene: TRBV5-4
D gene: TRBD2
clone size: NA
J gene: TRBJ2-5

CDR3 protein: CASSFWRATGLPPLHF
CDR3 DNA: TGTGCCAGCAGCTTTTGGAGGGCTACGGGGCTACCACCCCTCCACTTT
V gene: TRBV7-9
D gene: NA
clone size: NA
J gene: TRBJ1-6

CDR3 protein: CAEKSGGAYENIQYF
CDR3 DNA: TGTGCCGAAAAAAGCGGGGGGGCATATGAAAACATTCAGTACTTC
V gene: TRBV9
D gene: TRBD2
clone size: NA
J gene: TRBJ2-4

CDR3 protein: CASSHPSRDKIGDSPLHF
CDR3 DNA: TGCGCCAGCAGCCACCCCAGCAGGGACAAAATTGGGGATTCACCCCTCCACTTT
V gene: TRBV4-1
D gene: NA
clone size: once
J gene: TRBJ1-6

CDR3 protein: CASSSGGYPPNTIYF
CDR3 DNA: TGTGCCAGCAGCTCTGGGGGCTATCCCCCAAACACCATATATTTT
V gene: TRBV7-9
D gene: NA
clone size: NA
J gene: TRBJ1-3

CDR3 protein: CASSPTGVQPNTEAFF
CDR3 DNA: TGTGCCAGCAGTCCCACGGGGGTCCAGCCGAACACTGAAGCTTTCTTT
V gene: TRBV27
D gene: NA
clone size: NA
J gene: TRBJ1-1

CDR3 protein: CASSLGGGGRDTQYF
CDR3 DNA: TGTGCCAGCAGCTTAGGCGGGGGGGGTAGGGATACGCAGTATTTT
V gene: TRBV7-9
D gene: TRBD2
clone size: NA
J gene: TRBJ2-3

CDR3 protein: CASSGGQVVGQTNEKLFF
CDR3 DNA: TGTGCCAGCAGCGGAGGACAGGTGGTGGGTCAGACTAATGAAAAACTGTTTTTT
V gene: TRBV9
D gene: TRBD1
clone size: NA
J gene: TRBJ1-4

CDR3 protein: CASSYGGETQYF
CDR3 DNA: TGCGCCAGCAGCTATGGAGGGGAGACCCAGTACTTC
V gene: TRBV5-1
D gene: NA
clone size: NA
J gene: TRBJ2-5

CDR3 protein: CATSTARQRPTRSEKLFF
CDR3 DNA: TGTGCCACCAGCACCGCCCGGCAGCGCCCTACTCGAAGCGAAAAACTGTTTTTT
V gene: TRBV15
D gene: NA
clone size: NA
J gene: TRBJ1-4

CDR3 protein: CASASGNLNTDTQYF
CDR3 DNA: TGCGCCAGCGCTTCAGGAAATCTCAACACAGATACGCAGTATTTT
V gene: TRBV5-1
D gene: NA
clone size: NA
J gene: TRBJ2-3

CDR3 protein: CASSSGLGAYEQYF
CDR3 DNA: TGTGCCAGCAGCTCGGGACTAGGGGCCTACGAGCAGTACTTC
V gene: TRBV13
D gene: TRBD2
clone size: NA
J gene: TRBJ2-7

CDR3 protein: CASSQTSIPETQYF
CDR3 DNA: TGCGCCAGCAGCCAGACTAGCATCCCAGAGACCCAGTACTTC
V gene: TRBV5-1
D gene: TRBD2
clone size: NA
J gene: TRBJ2-5

CDR3 protein: CASSLTGALGYGYTF
CDR3 DNA: TGTGCCAGCAGCTTAACAGGGGCCCTGGGCTATGGCTACACCTTC
V gene: TRBV7-9
D gene: TRBD1
clone size: few
J gene: TRBJ1-2

CDR3 protein: CASSRLGNTEAFF
CDR3 DNA: TGTGCCAGCAGCCGACTCGGGAACACTGAAGCTTTCTTT
V gene: TRBV5-6
D gene: NA
clone size: once
J gene: TRBJ1-1

CDR3 protein: CSVDSLGLNTEAFF
CDR3 DNA: TGCAGCGTTGACTCTCTGGGGCTGAACACTGAAGCTTTCTTT
V gene: TRBV29-1
D gene: NA
clone size: few
J gene: TRBJ1-1

CDR3 protein: CASSPRLAARLATNEKLFF
CDR3 DNA: TGTGCCAGCAGCCCCCGCCTCGCAGCGAGACTTGCAACTAATGAAAAACTGTTTTTT
V gene: TRBV7-9
D gene: NA
clone size: NA
J gene: TRBJ1-4

CDR3 protein: CASSPDRAYEQYF
CDR3 DNA: TGTGCCAGCAGCCCCGACAGGGCTTACGAGCAGTACTTC
V gene: TRBV7-9
D gene: TRBD1
clone size: NA
J gene: TRBJ2-7

CDR3 protein: CASSSLGQAYNEQFF
CDR3 DNA: TGTGCCAGCAGCTCGTTGGGACAGGCCTACAATGAGCAGTTCTTC
V gene: TRBV11-2
D gene: TRBD1
clone size: NA
J gene: TRBJ2-1

CDR3 protein: CASSSGQVNTEAFF
CDR3 DNA: TGCGCCAGCAGCTCTGGACAGGTGAACACTGAAGCTTTCTTT
V gene: TRBV5-1
D gene: TRBD1
clone size: NA
J gene: TRBJ1-1

CDR3 protein: CASSERRERPTEAFF
CDR3 DNA: TGTGCCAGCAGTGAACGTCGGGAGAGGCCCACTGAAGCTTTCTTT
V gene: TRBV25-1
D gene: NA
clone size: NA
J gene: TRBJ1-1

CDR3 protein: CASSPGTGNGYTF
CDR3 DNA: TGTGCCAGCTCACCGGGGACAGGAAATGGCTACACCTTC
V gene: TRBV18
D gene: TRBD1
clone size: NA
J gene: TRBJ1-2

CDR3 protein: CAIQETGMNTEAFF
CDR3 DNA: TGTGCCATCCAGGAGACAGGAATGAACACTGAAGCTTTCTTT
V gene: TRBV10-3
D gene: NA
clone size: NA
J gene: TRBJ1-1

CDR3 protein: CASSTWGGRGNTEAFF
CDR3 DNA: TGTGCCAGTAGTACCTGGGGGGGGCGCGGGAACACTGAAGCTTTCTTT
V gene: TRBV19
D gene: NA
clone size: NA
J gene: TRBJ1-1

CDR3 protein: CASSLGENTEAFF
CDR3 DNA: TGCGCCAGCAGCTTGGGAGAGAACACTGAAGCTTTCTTT
V gene: TRBV5-1
D gene: NA
clone size: NA
J gene: TRBJ1-1

CDR3 protein: CASSLVVSTEAFF
CDR3 DNA: TGCGCCAGCAGCTTGGTAGTAAGCACTGAAGCTTTCTTT
V gene: TRBV5-1
D gene: NA
clone size: NA
J gene: TRBJ1-1

CDR3 protein: CASSRPSGGANEQYF
CDR3 DNA: TGTGCCAGCAGCCGCCCTAGCGGGGGGGCCAACGAGCAGTACTTC
V gene: TRBV5-4
D gene: TRBD2
clone size: NA
J gene: TRBJ2-7

CDR3 protein: CASSEAGTVNTEAFF
CDR3 DNA: TGTGCCAGCAGTGAAGCGGGGACAGTAAACACTGAAGCTTTCTTT
V gene: TRBV2
D gene: TRBD1
clone size: NA
J gene: TRBJ1-1

CDR3 protein: CASSRGTGPMNTEAFF
CDR3 DNA: TGTGCCAGCAGCCGGGGGACAGGACCAATGAACACTGAAGCTTTCTTT
V gene: TRBV7-9
D gene: TRBD1
clone size: NA
J gene: TRBJ1-1

CDR3 protein: CASRDDRAETQYF
CDR3 DNA: TGTGCCAGCAGGGATGACAGGGCCGAGACCCAGTACTTC
V gene: TRBV2
D gene: TRBD1
clone size: NA
J gene: TRBJ2-5

CDR3 protein: CASPWTGALNTEAFF
CDR3 DNA: TGTGCCAGCCCCTGGACAGGGGCCTTGAACACTGAAGCTTTCTTT
V gene: TRBV25-1
D gene: TRBD1
clone size: NA
J gene: TRBJ1-1

CDR3 protein: CASSQKSPASGSTDTQYF
CDR3 DNA: TGCGCCAGCAGCCAAAAGTCTCCCGCTAGCGGCAGCACAGATACGCAGTATTTT
V gene: TRBV4-1
D gene: TRBD2
clone size: NA
J gene: TRBJ2-3

CDR3 protein: CSVHPGQGTEQYF
CDR3 DNA: TGCAGCGTGCACCCGGGACAGGGGACCGAGCAGTACTTC
V gene: TRBV29-1
D gene: TRBD1
clone size: NA
J gene: TRBJ2-7

CDR3 protein: CASSDSGGRGGGYTF
CDR3 DNA: TGTGCCAGCAGTGACTCAGGGGGCCGTGGCGGTGGCTACACCTTC
V gene: TRBV6-4
D gene: TRBD1
clone size: NA
J gene: TRBJ1-2

CDR3 protein: CASAPGRPNEKLFF
CDR3 DNA: TGCGCCAGCGCGCCAGGGAGGCCCAATGAAAAACTGTTTTTT
V gene: TRBV5-1
D gene: NA
clone size: once
J gene: TRBJ1-4

CDR3 protein: CANYRDRGQPQHF
CDR3 DNA: TGTGCCAATTACCGGGACAGGGGACAGCCCCAGCATTTT
V gene: TRBV6-4
D gene: TRBD1
clone size: NA
J gene: TRBJ1-5

CDR3 protein: CASSWTSGAYEQYF
CDR3 DNA: TGTGCCAGCAGCTGGACTAGCGGGGCCTACGAGCAGTACTTC
V gene: TRBV27
D gene: TRBD2
clone size: NA
J gene: TRBJ2-7

CDR3 protein: CASSDPGQSNTEAFF
CDR3 DNA: TGTGCCAGCAGTGATCCCGGACAGTCGAACACTGAAGCTTTCTTT
V gene: TRBV2
D gene: NA
clone size: NA
J gene: TRBJ1-1

CDR3 protein: CASSQGGTDTQYF
CDR3 DNA: TGTGCCAGCAGCCAGGGGGGCACAGATACGCAGTATTTT
V gene: TRBV5-6
D gene: TRBD1
clone size: NA
J gene: TRBJ2-3

CDR3 protein: CASSSAGVSYYGYTF
CDR3 DNA: TGTGCCAGCTCTTCCGCAGGGGTCAGCTACTATGGCTACACCTTC
V gene: TRBV18
D gene: NA
clone size: NA
J gene: TRBJ1-2

CDR3 protein: CASSLSAGGSSPLHF
CDR3 DNA: TGCGCCAGCAGCTTGTCGGCAGGGGGAAGTTCACCCCTCCACTTT
V gene: TRBV5-1
D gene: TRBD1
clone size: medium-sized
J gene: TRBJ1-6

CDR3 protein: CASSLTGDGDQPQHF
CDR3 DNA: TGCGCCAGCAGCTTGACAGGGGACGGGGATCAGCCCCAGCATTTT
V gene: TRBV4-1
D gene: TRBD1
clone size: NA
J gene: TRBJ1-5

CDR3 protein: CASSPLGTRRTGELFF
CDR3 DNA: TGTGCCAGCTCACCGCTTGGGACAAGAAGAACCGGGGAGCTGTTTTTT
V gene: TRBV18
D gene: NA
clone size: NA
J gene: TRBJ2-2

CDR3 protein: CASRQGTLSNEKLFF
CDR3 DNA: TGTGCCAGCAGACAGGGGACATTGAGTAATGAAAAACTGTTTTTT
V gene: TRBV6-5
D gene: TRBD1
clone size: NA
J gene: TRBJ1-4

CDR3 protein: CASSLGDSIPSPLHF
CDR3 DNA: TGCGCCAGCAGCTTGGGAGACAGCATACCCTCACCCCTCCACTTT
V gene: TRBV5-1
D gene: NA
clone size: NA
J gene: TRBJ1-6

CDR3 protein: CASSLGGLAGATDTQYF
CDR3 DNA: TGTGCCAGCAGCTTGGGGGGACTAGCGGGGGCCACAGATACGCAGTATTTT
V gene: TRBV7-9
D gene: TRBD2
clone size: NA
J gene: TRBJ2-3